Presented here are 29 T cell receptor beta chains from one specimen sequenced in a study of blood T cell repertoires in COVID-19. Profiled with immunoSEQ multiplex PCR; TCRdb holds only in-frame clones, not every one. Found here are 120,000 to 150,000 clones, 84% of them singletons; the top ten hold roughly 3.9%. Sequenced input: PBMCs or T cells enriched from blood (not recorded which). The receptors were gathered from a man aged 50 to 60 in a cohort exposed to, infected with or recovered from COVID-19 (not recorded which).

The chain combines TRBV29-1 with TRBJ2-7; tentative D call: TRBD2 (7 bases). This CDR3 contains 13 residues. Germline CDR1 and CDR2: SQVTM and ANQGSEA. Trimming took 7 bases from V and 3 from J, leaving 16 bases between them. The CDR3 protein is CSGGGGASYEQYF. DNA of the CDR3: TGCAGCGGGGGAGGGGGGGCGAGCTACGAGCAGTACTTC.

The gene calls are TRBV6-5 and TRBJ2-7; TRBD2 aligns across 11 bases. V shed 8 bases and J 3 bases; nucleotides not matched to a gene: 6. Per germline, CDR1 MNHEY and CDR2 SVGAGI. The CDR3 extends over 14 amino acids. The CDR3 region is CASLRTSGFYEQYF. CDR3 in DNA: TGTGCCAGCCTTAGGACTAGCGGGTTCTACGAGCAGTACTTC.

The chain combines TRBV12-3 or TRBV12-4 with TRBJ2-7; D is unresolved. Trimming shortened V by 1 base and J by 2 bases, and 6 bases separated the two germline ends. The CDR3 is 13 residues long. In DNA form, the CDR3 reads TGTGCCAGCAGTTTAGTAGACACCTACGAGCAGTACTTC. This codes for CASSLVDTYEQYF.

This sequence joins TRBV5-4 and TRBJ2-7; 12 positions agree with TRBD2. This CDR3 contains 15 residues. Looked up from germline, CDR1 is SGHNT and CDR2 is YYREEE (reference sequence). Trimming at V came to 4 bases and at J to 3 bases, leaving 5 bases not matched to a gene. Written as DNA, the CDR3 is TGTGCCAGCAGCACCGGACTAGCGGGAAACTACGAGCAGTACTTC. This gives the protein CASSTGLAGNYEQYF.

The genes are TRBV15 and TRBJ1-2, with 9 bases matching TRBD1. This CDR3 region has 14 residues. Germline V gene sequence: CDR1 LNHNV, CDR2 YYDKDF (reference sequence). V dropped 4 bases and J dropped 7; count of bases not matched to a gene: 7. CDR3 amino acids: CATSTRTGDVGYTF. CDR3 bases: TGTGCCACCAGCACCAGGACAGGGGATGTTGGCTACACCTTC.

To note about this clone: Additional DNA sequences in this sample encode the identical CDR3. This chain connects TRBV5-1 to TRBJ2-1, with 11 positions matching TRBD1. Germline V gene lookup returns CDR1 SGHRS and CDR2 YFSETQ. The J segment lost 7 bases and the V segment lost 4 bases, leaving 7 bases of the junction unmatched. The CDR3 sequence is 15 residues long. CDR3 in amino acids: CASSHGQGASNEQFF. CDR3 sequence (DNA): TGCGCCAGCAGCCATGGACAGGGGGCGAGTAATGAGCAGTTCTTC.

Regarding this clone: Compared with germline, one end of the junction differs, possibly owing to a read error. V gene TRBV6-5 combines with J gene TRBJ2-5; 11 bases map to TRBD2. CDR1 MNHEY and CDR2 SVGAGI come from the germline V gene. The CDR3 length is 13 residues. The CDR3 region is CATSLGTSGTQYF. The CDR3 DNA reads as TGTGCCACCAGTTTGGGGACTAGCGGGACCCAGTACTTC.

The chain has TRBV7-8 and TRBJ2-5; 7 bases line up with TRBD2. Germline-derived CDR1 and CDR2 are SGHVS and FQNEAQ. With 1 base clipped from V and 1 base from J, the junction kept 9 bases outside the gene matches. CDR3 size: 17 residues. Written as DNA, the CDR3 is TGTGCCAGCAGCTTAGTCGGTAGCGGGTCCCCCCAAGAGACCCAGTACTTC. It specifies CASSLVGSGSPQETQYF.

The chain recombines TRBV7-7 with TRBJ2-7; D gene uncertain. V lost 3 bases to trimming and J lost 3 bases, with 15 bases between them. The V gene's germline CDR1 is SSHAT and CDR2 FNYEAQ (reference sequence). This CDR3 comprises 15 residues. The DNA of the CDR3 is TGTGCCAGCAGCTTCGGTTTGGGCCCGAACTACGAGCAGTACTTC. Residues: CASSFGLGPNYEQYF.

The chain links TRBV9 to TRBJ2-3; 10 nucleotides line up with TRBD1. The J segment lost 2 bases and the V segment lost 3 bases, leaving 3 bases of the junction unmatched. CDR3 length: 15 residues. CDR1 and CDR2 from the germline V gene are SGDLS and YYNGEE. CDR3 bases: TGTGCCAGCAGCGCGACAGGGGGCTACACAGATACGCAGTATTTT. Encoded protein: CASSATGGYTDTQYF.

The chain joins TRBV11-3 to TRBJ2-2; weak D call: TRBD1 (7 bases). This CDR3 spans 15 amino acids. The V end was cut by 1 base, the J end by 5 bases, with 11 bases between. In germline, CDR1 is SGHNT, CDR2 YENEEA. CDR3 amino acids: CASSLAPGGTGELFF. CDR3 nucleotides: TGTGCCAGCAGCTTAGCCCCAGGGGGGACCGGGGAGCTGTTTTTT.

The rearrangement links TRBV5-1 to TRBJ2-7, with 7 positions matching TRBD2. The germline gives CDR1 SGHRS, CDR2 YFSETQ. This CDR3 has 14 residues. Trimming cost V 4 bases and J 2 bases; bases outside gene matches: 6. The CDR3 sequence is CASSNSGFPYEQYF. In nucleotides, the CDR3 is TGCGCCAGCAGCAATAGCGGGTTCCCCTACGAGCAGTACTTC.

The genes are TRBV25-1 and TRBJ2-3; the match to TRBD2 covers 7 bases. V trimming: 5 bases; J trimming: 1 base; junction bases outside the gene matches: 3. CDR1 is MGHDK and CDR2 is SYGVNS in the germline V gene. This CDR3 has 14 residues. The CDR3 sequence is CASSLTSGTDTQYF. The CDR3 bases are TGTGCCAGCAGTCTCACTAGCGGCACAGATACGCAGTATTTT.

This chain uses TRBV30 with TRBJ1-2; perhaps TRBD1 as D (6 bases). The V end lost 0 bases, the J end lost 4 bases, and 12 bases lay between the germline ends. The CDR3 runs 14 residues. Per germline, CDR1 GTSNPN and CDR2 SVGIG (reference sequence). CDR3 amino acids: CAWSVTQGVYGYTF. The CDR3 DNA follows: TGTGCCTGGAGTGTAACACAGGGTGTCTATGGCTACACCTTC.

The chain couples TRBV27 to TRBJ2-2, with unresolved D. Trimming left V 2 bases short and J 7 bases short, with 5 bases between. Per germline, CDR1 MNHEY and CDR2 SMNVEV (reference sequence). This CDR3 comprises 12 residues. The CDR3 loop reads CASSLRFGELFF. CDR3 in DNA: TGTGCCAGCAGTTTACGGTTCGGGGAGCTGTTTTTT.

CDR3 amino acids: CAWKSGRLSSYEQYF. The CDR3 DNA follows: TGTGCCTGGAAGAGTGGCAGGCTAAGCTCCTACGAGCAGTACTTC. The chain combines TRBV30 with TRBJ2-7; D ambiguous. The CDR3 is 15 residues long. V gave up 4 bases and J gave up 0 bases, with 16 bases separating them. Per germline, CDR1 GTSNPN and CDR2 SVGIG (reference sequence).

This clone was seen just once. The rearrangement uses TRBV5-1 and TRBJ1-2; D is uncertain. The CDR3 totals 14 residues. Germline CDR1 SGHRS, CDR2 YFSETQ. The V end was cut by 0 bases, the J end by 5 bases, with 11 bases between. CDR3 DNA: TGCGCCAGCAGCTTGGACAGAGTCTCATATGGCTACACCTTC. Its translation is CASSLDRVSYGYTF.

This clone was found once. The chain links TRBV19 to TRBJ2-5; 10 bases are a match to TRBD2. The J segment lost 6 bases and the V segment lost 6 bases, leaving 4 bases of the junction unmatched. The germline CDR1 and CDR2 sequences are LNHDA and SQIVND (reference sequence). The CDR3 covers 13 residues. The CDR3 sequence is CASRPSGRQTQYF. The CDR3 nucleotides are TGTGCCAGTAGACCTAGCGGGAGACAGACCCAGTACTTC.

This chain joins TRBV7-2 and TRBJ2-2; 7 nucleotides line up with TRBD1. Germline trimming cut 5 bases from V and 8 bases from J; bases unmatched to any gene: 2. Germline values: CDR1 SGHTA, CDR2 FQGNSA. The CDR3 totals 12 residues. The chain's CDR3 is CASSKDRGELFF. The CDR3 DNA sequence: TGTGCCAGCAGCAAGGACAGGGGGGAGCTGTTTTTT.

The V and J genes are TRBV6-5 and TRBJ2-7; 7 positions agree with TRBD1. This CDR3 is built from 13 residues. In germline, CDR1 is MNHEY, CDR2 SVGAGI. The V gene end was trimmed by 8 bases and the J gene end by 2 bases; junction bases not matched to a gene: 6. CDR3 in amino acids: CASGTEDTYEQYF. DNA for the CDR3: TGTGCCAGCGGGACAGAGGATACCTACGAGCAGTACTTC.

This clone showed up just a few times. The V and J genes are TRBV10-3 and TRBJ1-1, with D possibly matching TRBD1 (6 bases). CDR1 and CDR2 from the germline V gene are ENHRY and SYGVKD. Trimming took 9 bases from V and 1 from J, leaving 18 bases between them. This CDR3 is 15 amino acids long. The CDR3: CAIRNPGVTNTEAFF. The CDR3 DNA follows: TGTGCCATTAGGAACCCAGGGGTGACGAACACTGAAGCTTTCTTT.

The V gene is TRBV30, the J gene TRBJ2-2; 7 bases map to TRBD1. Germline assignment: CDR1 GTSNPN and CDR2 SVGIG (reference sequence). The CDR3 is 15 residues long. J gave up 3 bases and V 0 bases, and 4 bases lay outside the gene matches. The CDR3 region is CAWSVRGRDTGELFF. CDR3 in DNA: TGTGCCTGGAGTGTAAGGGGGCGCGACACCGGGGAGCTGTTTTTT.

This clone was counted between two and nine times. Other nucleotide sequences in the sample specify the same CDR3. The J gene is TRBJ2-3, the V gene TRBV7-9; no clear D. Germline loops: CDR1 SEHNR, CDR2 FQNEAQ (reference sequence). Trimming removed 1 base from V and 0 bases from J, with 5 bases in between. CDR3 size: 14 residues. CDR3 sequence (DNA): TGTGCCAGCAGCTTAGGACTCAGCACAGATACGCAGTATTTT. Its translation: CASSLGLSTDTQYF. The variable domain in full, completed from reference TRBV7-9 and TRBJ2-3, reads DTGVSQNPRHKITKRGQNVTFRCDPISEHNRLYWYRQTLGQGPEFLTYFQNEAQLEKSRLLSDRFSAERPKGSFSTLEIQRTEQGDSAMYLCASSLGLSTDTQYFGPGTRLTVL.

The CDR3 DNA is TGTGCCACCAGCCGGGGGGGCCAAGAGACCCAGTACTTC. Encoded protein: CATSRGGQETQYF. This chain joins TRBV24-1 and TRBJ2-5, with TRBD2 matching over 8 bases. The germline CDR1 and CDR2 sequences are KGHDR and SFDVKD. The CDR3 is 13 residues long. V lost 7 bases, J lost 1 base, and 1 base stayed unmatched.

The rearrangement joins TRBV10-3 to TRBJ1-4; D not certain. V was clipped by 7 bases and J by 0 bases, with 12 bases between them. This CDR3 spans 15 amino acids. The germline V gene encodes CDR1 ENHRY and CDR2 SYGVKD. The CDR3 loop is CAITPILATNEKLFF. In DNA form, the CDR3 reads TGTGCCATCACCCCGATACTCGCAACTAATGAAAAACTGTTTTTT.

This chain connects TRBV15 to TRBJ1-4; D is possibly TRBD1 (6 bases). V was clipped by 5 bases and J by 6 bases, with 10 bases between them. The CDR3 extends over 13 amino acids. Looked up from germline, CDR1 is LNHNV and CDR2 is YYDKDF (reference sequence). CDR3 loop: CATSFRGDEKLFF. In DNA form, the CDR3 reads TGTGCCACCAGCTTCAGGGGAGATGAAAAACTGTTTTTT.

The rearrangement links TRBV9 to TRBJ1-2; 7 bases fit TRBD1. This CDR3 is 13 amino acids long. Looked up from germline, CDR1 is SGDLS and CDR2 is YYNGEE. The V and J ends lost 4 bases and 7 bases, in that order; junction bases with no gene match: 7. The CDR3 coding sequence is TGTGCCAGCAGCCCTGTCGGGACAGCTGGCTACACCTTC. Its translation: CASSPVGTAGYTF. Using reference TRBV9 and TRBJ1-2 for the parts outside the CDR3, the full variable domain is DSGVTQTPKHLITATGQRVTLRCSPRSGDLSVYWYQQSLDQGLQFLIQYYNGEERAKGNILERFSAQQFPDLHSELNLSSLELGDSALYFCASSPVGTAGYTFGSGTRLTVV.

Turning to this clone: This same CDR3 is encoded by further DNA sequences in the sample. V is TRBV3-1 (or the pseudogene TRBV3-2) and J is TRBJ2-2; the D gene is possibly TRBD2 (5 bases). The V and J ends lost 4 bases and 5 bases respectively, with 5 bases between them. CDR3 length equals 12 residues. CDR1 and CDR2 from the germline V gene are LGHDT and YNNKEL (reference sequence). The CDR3 sequence is CASSRGTGELFF. The CDR3 DNA follows: TGTGCCAGCAGCCGAGGGACCGGGGAGCTGTTTTTT.

V usage is TRBV7-2 and J usage is TRBJ1-4; 10 positions match TRBD1. With V trimmed by 5 bases and J by 6 bases, 9 bases remained unmatched. Germline-derived CDR1 and CDR2 are SGHTA and FQGNSA. The CDR3 spans 16 residues. The CDR3 DNA reads TGTGCCAGCAGCACTCCATCCGGGACAGGGGATGAAAAACTGTTTTTT. Encoded protein: CASSTPSGTGDEKLFF.